Given below is one T cell receptor beta chain in context. No antigen is known for it. Base qualities were left out, and no much larger clone turns up one base away. The data are from a study of T cells in Graves' hyperthyroidism and ophthalmopathy (dated by TCRdb to about 2019). Study-wide context: To identify distinguishing TCR V-J signatures, a discovery cohort of about 100 patients was used, comprising 43 with Graves' ophthalmopathy and around 60 with stable Graves' hyperthyroidism. According to the paper, TCR Vbeta CDR3 sequencing was carried out on 135 peripheral blood samples, which came from about 45 ophthalmopathy, under 80 hyperthyroidism and approximately 17 progressor patients. After blood sampling, hyperthyroidism patients were treated with methimazole at a starting dose of 30 mg daily, and ophthalmopathy patients were treated with high-dose intravenous methylprednisolone. The approximately 95 discovery patients were divided at random into training and test sets in a 7:3 ratio. Prospective prediction of ophthalmopathy was tested in an independent validation cohort consisting of fewer than 20 hyperthyroidism patients and some 16 patients who later progressed to ophthalmopathy. In several Graves' hyperthyroidism patients, the study also compared T-cell repertoires from thyroid tissue with T-cell repertoires from blood. Results and caveats for the whole study, not just this receptor: No statistical method was used to set the sample size in advance, and investigators knew the group allocation. Most expanded thyroid clonotypes (frequency above 0.001) were also detected in blood, a finding suggesting that blood repertoires may reflect thyroid immune responses. In validation, the model predicted progression to ophthalmopathy a median of 6.5 months before onset, with roughly 71% sensitivity and almost 75% specificity. Ophthalmopathy was separated from stable hyperthyroidism by a 13 V-J signature model, with approximately 90% sensitivity and just over 81% specificity obtained in cross-validation and 80%/75% obtained in testing.

The TCR beta CDR3 regions were amplified from the RNA transcripts. A first-round RT-PCR of the TCR CDR3 used the HTBI primer set with the Qiagen OneStep RT-PCR kit. Libraries were constructed in a second round of multiplex PCR, after which size selection and purification were performed. Sequencing of the libraries was done on an Illumina HiSeq2000 using paired-end 100 bp reads. From the authors' description of their analysis: Raw data were processed with SOAPnuke, discarding reads with adapters, uncalled bases, mean Phred below 15, or no exact constant-primer or identifier match. COPE v1.2.5 was used to merge the high-quality paired reads, and each unique nucleotide sequence was defined as a clonotype. MiTCR v1.1 was used to align clonotypes to the IMGT TRBV, TRBD and TRBJ reference segments. The analysis was restricted to V-J combinations with a frequency above 0.0001, which together covered 99% to 99.2% of the repertoires. A TCS score was defined as the ratio between F50 (clonal expansion) and ExV (chaos), using BLOSUM62-based TCRdist between CDR3 peptides within each V-J. Welch's t-statistics and random forest reduced 500 to 650 V-J features to roughly 13, which were used in a naive Bayes classifier (R e1071). Thyroid-blood repertoire similarity was quantified with the Morisita-Horn index. Clones were called with MiXCR by TCRdb after fastp trimmed the public reads at Q25, and only in-frame beta chains were retained. Rows with one shared CDR3 protein collapse into an entry with the most common genes and DNA. The V and J calls were not made by the authors but by TCRdb's processing. The table for this sample lists over 500,000 distinct CDR3 sequences; about 45% of them were counted only once. The top ten clonotypes cover roughly 45% of the sample.

Spanning cysteine to phenylalanine, the CDR3 consists of 15 amino acids. Of the read, only the CDR3 DNA is kept; its 45 bases are in frame from base 1. CDR1 and CDR2 are drawn from the germline V gene: ENHRY, SYGVKD. V sheds 10 bases and J sheds 1 base, leaving 19 bases between their ends. Patients with uncontrolled infections, other autoimmune diseases, pregnancy or lactation were excluded. Diagnoses were established on the basis of clinical symptoms, serum thyroxine and TRAb, thyroid ultrasound, and orbital computed tomography. Total RNA was extracted with Trizol reagent, and quality was checked on an Agilent 2100 Bioanalyzer.

Material for sequencing was peripheral blood or thyroid tissue (not recorded which). The rearrangement joined TRBV10-3 to TRBJ2-5; matching of 6 bases hints at TRBD1 as the D gene. The TCR originated in an adult woman with Graves' disease, either hyperthyroidism or ophthalmopathy (not recorded which). The CDR3 protein: CATSQRTAGQETQYF. The nucleotides are TGTGCCACCTCACAGCGGACAGCCGGCCAAGAGACCCAGTACTTC.